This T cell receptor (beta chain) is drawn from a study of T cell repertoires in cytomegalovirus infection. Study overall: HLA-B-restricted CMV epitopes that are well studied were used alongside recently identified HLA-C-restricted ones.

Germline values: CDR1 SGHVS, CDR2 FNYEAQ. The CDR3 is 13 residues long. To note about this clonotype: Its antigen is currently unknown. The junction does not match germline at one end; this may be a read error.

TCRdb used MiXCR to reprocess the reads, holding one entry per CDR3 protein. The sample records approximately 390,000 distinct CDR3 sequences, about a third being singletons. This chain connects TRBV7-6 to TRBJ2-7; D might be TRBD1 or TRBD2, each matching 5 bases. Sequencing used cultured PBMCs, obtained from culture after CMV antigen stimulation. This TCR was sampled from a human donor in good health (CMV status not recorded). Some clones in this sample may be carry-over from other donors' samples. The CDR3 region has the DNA TGTGCCAGCAGCTTAAGTATCCGCGAGGGACCAAACTTC. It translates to CASSLSIREGPNF.